This record concerns one T cell receptor beta chain sequence. What it binds is not known. The CDR3 runs 15 residues. V was pared by 6 bases and J by 9 bases, with 18 bases between. Germline values: CDR1 SGHVS, CDR2 FQNEAQ. The sample comes from a study of cytomegalovirus exposure and HLA in healthy donors. Study results and caveats: There were 150 to 200 TCR beta chains listed as cytomegalovirus-associated. A missense DCLRE1C variant was associated with V- and J-gene trimming of TCR beta chains in a later analysis, and an independent cohort replicated the association.

The PCR contained 60 Vbeta and 13 Jbeta primers. Generated by immunoSEQ multiplex PCR, the TCRdb table keeps only in-frame clones and is missing some. The profile shows approximately 110,000 clones, 65% to 80% of them singletons. Donors were nominally healthy when sampled, though unrecorded immune exposures were likely. The V call is TRBV7-8, the J call TRBJ1-6, with TRBD1 as a possible D gene (6 bases). The origin of this receptor is a woman aged 55-75 years in good health and CMV-seropositive. The material sequenced was PBMCs. CDR3 DNA: TGTGCCAGCAGTCACCCTGGGGGCAGGTCTTCACCCCTCCACTTT. As protein: CASSHPGGRSSPLHF.